This passage covers 5 T cell receptor beta chains from one sample sequenced in a study of response to subunit inactivated influenza vaccine. TCRdb reprocessed the RT-PCR reads with MiXCR, giving one entry per CDR3 protein. Altogether just under 550,000 distinct CDR3 sequences are present, 20% to 25% being singletons, with the ten largest covering around 2.8%. Separately, the same data were catalogued under a study of T cells expressing NK-cell markers. That paper notes: For TCR beta, cDNA was produced by 5'RACE template switching with UMIs.

Sample: CD4+ T cells sorted from PBMCs, taken roughly 12 days after vaccination. All receptors come from a man aged 50-60 years who received an inactivated influenza vaccine.

The rearrangement joins TRBV11-2 to TRBJ2-4, with TRBD1 matching over 9 bases. Per germline, CDR1 SGHAT and CDR2 FQNNGV. This CDR3 is 16 amino acids long. Trimming at V came to 5 bases and at J to 8 bases, leaving 13 bases not matched to a gene. The CDR3 loop reads CASSPVKGTGRDIQYF. The CDR3 nucleotides are TGTGCCAGCAGCCCAGTAAAAGGGACAGGGAGGGACATTCAGTACTTC.

This clonotype was counted between two and nine times. The chain has TRBV11-2 and TRBJ1-2, with D hard to call. The germline gives CDR1 SGHAT, CDR2 FQNNGV. The CDR3 is 14 amino acids. Trimming removed 0 bases from V and 4 bases from J, with 9 bases in between. CDR3 protein: CASSLDYQVYGYTF. CDR3 DNA sequence: TGTGCCAGCAGCTTAGATTACCAGGTCTATGGCTACACCTTC.

This clonotype was seen a few times. The chain joins TRBV20-1 to TRBJ2-7; TRBD1 is a possible D gene (5 bases). Deletions cut 2 bases from V and 3 bases from J, with 11 bases between. The CDR3 covers 13 residues. Germline values: CDR1 DFQATT, CDR2 SNEGSKA (reference sequence). CDR3 in amino acids: CSARITGFYEQYF. The CDR3 nucleotides are TGCAGTGCTAGAATAACAGGATTCTACGAGCAGTACTTC.

A few counts support this clonotype. V and J are TRBV6-2 or TRBV6-3 and TRBJ2-2; 13 nucleotides match TRBD2. V lost 8 bases and J lost 1; bases outside the gene matches: 1. The CDR3 consists of 15 residues. Germline loops: CDR1 MNHEY, CDR2 SVGEGT. The CDR3, as DNA: TGTGCCAGCTGGACTAGCGGGGGGAACACCGGGGAGCTGTTTTTT. Amino acid sequence: CASWTSGGNTGELFF.

The J gene is TRBJ2-7, the V gene TRBV10-3; 7 bases fit TRBD2. This CDR3 contains 14 residues. The trim removed 8 bases at V and 6 bases at J, leaving 13 bases unmatched. CDR1 is ENHRY, CDR2 SYGVKD, per germline. CDR3 sequence: CAILSTGGTFEQYF. The CDR3 DNA follows: TGTGCCATCCTATCTACGGGGGGTACCTTCGAGCAGTACTTC.